This TCR beta chain stems from a study of blood T cell repertoires in COVID-19. Study-level background: PBMCs, B-cell-depleted T cells, or T cells were the source of the cDNA or gDNA that made up the material.

Repertoires were generated with immunoSEQ multiplex PCR, while TCRdb's copy carries only in-frame clones and drops some. The data contain more than 95,000 clones, 82% of them singletons. CDR1 is LGHDT and CDR2 is YNNKEL in the germline V gene (reference sequence). This CDR3 region has 15 residues. V lost 1 base and J lost 5; bases outside the gene matches: 6. This clone was picked up one time. Other DNA sequences in this sample translate to the same CDR3. The V gene is TRBV3-1 (or the pseudogene TRBV3-2), the J gene TRBJ1-2; 8 bases match TRBD1. Sequencing input: peripheral blood. The sequence derives from a man in his 70s with active or convalescent COVID-19. The CDR3 reads CASSQGQGARYGYTF. The CDR3 DNA reads as TGTGCCAGCAGCCAAGGGCAGGGGGCTCGTTATGGCTACACCTTC.